This entry lists 28 T cell receptor beta chains sequenced from one sample in a study of blood T cell repertoires in COVID-19. Clones were read by immunoSEQ multiplex PCR, and TCRdb kept only the in-frame ones, dropping some. The data show about 320,000 clones, 85% seen once. The sequenced sample was PBMCs or T cells enriched from blood (not recorded which). These receptors originate from a woman in her thirties who had been exposed to COVID-19.

This clone was seen more than once but under ten times. The V call is TRBV2, the J call TRBJ1-5, with TRBD1 matching over 7 bases. Trimming took 6 bases from V and 3 from J; bases not matched to a gene: 5. CDR3 length equals 14 residues. In germline, CDR1 is SNHLY, CDR2 FYNNEI. The CDR3 loop is CASRFDRVNQPQHF. The CDR3 nucleotides are TGTGCCAGCAGGTTCGACAGGGTCAATCAGCCCCAGCATTTT.

The chain recombines TRBV2 with TRBJ1-4; D gene unclear. Germline V CDR1 and CDR2: SNHLY, FYNNEI. The ends were cut back, 5 bases at V and 7 bases at J, with 14 bases in the middle. The CDR3 extends over 14 amino acids. The CDR3 DNA follows: TGTGCCAGCAGTACAATGGGCGCCGGTGAAAAACTGTTTTTT. Translation gives CASSTMGAGEKLFF.

This chain connects TRBV2 to TRBJ2-1; 11 positions match TRBD1. The CDR3 extends over 14 amino acids. Germline values: CDR1 SNHLY, CDR2 FYNNEI. Losses at the gene ends were 8 bases for V and 9 bases for J; bases not matched to a gene: 9. The CDR3 spells CASGRDRGEGEQFF. The CDR3 nucleotides read TGTGCCAGCGGACGGGACAGGGGGGAGGGTGAGCAGTTCTTC.

J is TRBJ1-1 and V is TRBV7-9; D possibly corresponds to TRBD1 (5 bases). Between the trimmed V and J ends, which lost 5 bases and 3 bases, there was a span of 16 bases. From germline, CDR1 is SEHNR and CDR2 FQNEAQ (reference sequence). This CDR3 is 15 amino acids long. In DNA form, the CDR3 reads TGTGCCAGCAGCCCAGAACCAAGCAGGGACACTGAAGCTTTCTTT. Its translation: CASSPEPSRDTEAFF.

This clone was counted ten times or more. The V and J genes are TRBV5-5 and TRBJ2-3, with 7 nucleotides matching TRBD1. V shed 6 bases, J shed 1 base, and the junction held 8 bases outside the gene matches. CDR3 length equals 15 residues. Germline V CDR1 and CDR2: SGHKS, YYEKEE (reference sequence). CDR3 coding DNA: TGTGCCAGCAAGATGACAGGGACCGGCACAGATACGCAGTATTTT. This gives the protein CASKMTGTGTDTQYF.

The chain joins TRBV9 to TRBJ2-5; the D gene is possibly TRBD2 (6 bases). Germline CDR1 reads SGDLS; CDR2 reads YYNGEE. This CDR3 is 18 amino acids long. V was pared by 3 bases and J by 5 bases, with 26 bases between. CDR3 nucleotide sequence: TGTGCCAGCAGCGCGACCAATCCGTCAGGCCGGAGCGGGGAGACCCAGTACTTC. This sequence encodes CASSATNPSGRSGETQYF.

V usage is TRBV19 and J usage is TRBJ1-1; D may be TRBD1 (5 bases). From germline, CDR1 is LNHDA and CDR2 SQIVND (reference sequence). This CDR3 region has 15 residues. Trimming left V 6 bases short and J 4 bases short, with 18 bases between. The CDR3 DNA follows: TGTGCCAGTAGCCTATTCCAGGGTGGTCGCACTGAAGCTTTCTTT. Its protein product is CASSLFQGGRTEAFF.

This chain connects TRBV6-2 or TRBV6-3 to TRBJ2-3, with 14 bases identical to TRBD2. CDR1 and CDR2 (germline): MNHEY, SVGEGT. The CDR3 contains 18 residues. V lost 6 bases to trimming and J lost 7 bases; unmatched junction nucleotides: 15. The CDR3: CASSLLGLAGAPVNTQYF. The CDR3 DNA sequence: TGTGCCAGCAGCCTTTTGGGACTAGCGGGGGCGCCGGTGAATACGCAGTATTTT.

This chain joins TRBV6-2 or TRBV6-3 and TRBJ1-1; D is possibly TRBD1 (5 bases). Germline values: CDR1 MNHEY, CDR2 SVGEGT. The CDR3 contains 14 residues. Trimming pared 5 bases from V and 3 bases from J, leaving 13 bases between. The CDR3 sequence is CASSQLGGDTEAFF. In nucleotides, the CDR3 is TGTGCCAGCAGTCAACTCGGGGGAGACACTGAAGCTTTCTTT.

This clone was seen a single time. The chain joins TRBV5-1 to TRBJ1-1; D ambiguous. Germline CDR1 and CDR2: SGHRS and YFSETQ. The CDR3 totals 12 residues. V was shortened by 5 bases and J by 4 bases, with 9 bases between the two germline ends. The CDR3, as DNA: TGCGCCAGCAGGAACTTTGGCACTGAAGCTTTCTTT. Translation: CASRNFGTEAFF.

This chain connects TRBV2 to TRBJ1-2; 8 bases are shared with TRBD1. Germline-derived CDR1 and CDR2 are SNHLY and FYNNEI. J gave up 7 bases and V 7 bases, and 5 bases lay outside the gene matches. The CDR3 is made up of 12 amino acids. The CDR3 spells CASIGQGPGYTF. CDR3 in DNA: TGTGCCAGCATTGGACAGGGACCTGGCTACACCTTC.

The count of this clone is one. V usage is TRBV5-5 and J usage is TRBJ1-3; D is undetermined. Trimming cost V 0 bases and J 2 bases, with 9 bases left between them. This CDR3 region has 15 residues. Germline V gene lookup returns CDR1 SGHKS and CDR2 YYEKEE (reference sequence). CDR3 sequence reads: CASSLAWLAGNTIYF. CDR3 DNA sequence: TGTGCCAGCAGCTTGGCCTGGCTTGCTGGAAACACCATATATTTT.

The chain has TRBV2 and TRBJ1-5; 10 positions agree with TRBD1. The CDR3 is made up of 15 amino acids. V dropped 4 bases and J dropped 7; count of bases not matched to a gene: 7. Per germline, CDR1 SNHLY and CDR2 FYNNEI. CDR3 amino acids: CASSAGTGAGQPQHF. The CDR3 bases are TGTGCCAGCAGTGCCGGGACAGGGGCGGGGCAGCCCCAGCATTTT. Combining the CDR3 with reference TRBV2 and TRBJ1-5 gives the whole variable domain EPEVTQTPSHQVTQMGQEVILRCVPISNHLYFYWYRQILGQKVEFLVSFYNNEISEKSEIFDDQFSVERPDGSNFTLKIRSTKLEDSAMYFCASSAGTGAGQPQHFGDGTRLSIL.

The V and J genes are TRBV10-3 and TRBJ1-5; a weak D match, TRBD1 (5 bases). Trimming stripped 3 bases from V and 0 bases from J, with 9 bases between. This CDR3 is built from 15 residues. Germline CDR1 is ENHRY and CDR2 is SYGVKD. CDR3 in DNA: TGTGCCATCAGTGAATTTCAGGGTAGCAATCAGCCCCAGCATTTT. Its protein is CAISEFQGSNQPQHF.

This clone has only one observation. The chain combines TRBV28 with TRBJ1-2; D unresolved. Trimming stripped 3 bases from V and 1 base from J, with 6 bases between. Looked up from germline, CDR1 is MDHEN and CDR2 is SYDVKM. The CDR3 is 13 residues long. CDR3 DNA: TGTGCCAGCAGTTTTCAGCGTAACTATGGCTACACCTTC. It specifies CASSFQRNYGYTF.

The V and J genes are TRBV28 and TRBJ1-3, with 10 bases that match TRBD1. V shed 4 bases and J 4 bases; nucleotides not matched to a gene: 16. The CDR3 has 19 amino acids. In germline, CDR1 is MDHEN, CDR2 SYDVKM. CDR3 in amino acids: CASSSMVGPGQGLGNTIYF. CDR3 DNA: TGTGCCAGCAGTTCGATGGTTGGGCCGGGACAGGGGTTGGGAAACACCATATATTTT.

The chain couples TRBV27 to TRBJ1-5; D possibly corresponds to TRBD1 (5 bases). CDR3 length equals 15 residues. The V end was cut by 0 bases, the J end by 3 bases, with 9 bases between. Germline loops: CDR1 MNHEY, CDR2 SMNVEV (reference sequence). Here the CDR3 DNA reads TGTGCCAGCAGTTTATCTGCGGGGGACAATCAGCCCCAGCATTTT. Translation gives CASSLSAGDNQPQHF.

V is TRBV12-3 or TRBV12-4 and J is TRBJ1-2, with 7 positions matching TRBD1. Trimming removed 6 bases from V and 4 bases from J; junction bases left unmatched: 5. The CDR3 is 13 amino acids. CDR3 in amino acids: CASSKRDSYGYTF. The CDR3, as DNA: TGTGCCAGCAGCAAAAGGGACAGCTATGGCTACACCTTC.

The chain uses TRBV28 and TRBJ1-2, with 7 positions matching TRBD1. The trim removed 3 bases at V and 4 bases at J, leaving 5 bases unmatched. This CDR3 is built from 14 residues. In germline, CDR1 is MDHEN, CDR2 SYDVKM. The chain's CDR3 is CASSFDRESYGYTF. In DNA, the CDR3 is TGTGCCAGCAGTTTCGACAGGGAGTCCTATGGCTACACCTTC.

The chain has TRBV9 and TRBJ2-3; 7 nucleotides agree with TRBD2. V trimming: 5 bases; J trimming: 4 bases; junction bases outside the gene matches: 10. Per the germline V gene, CDR1 is SGDLS and CDR2 is YYNGEE. This CDR3 comprises 15 residues. This CDR3 is CASSRGLPAADTQYF. The CDR3, as DNA: TGTGCCAGCAGTCGGGGACTACCGGCAGCAGATACGCAGTATTTT.

The gene calls are TRBV11-2 and TRBJ1-3, with D perhaps TRBD1 (6 bases). The CDR3 spans 14 residues. Trimming removed 2 bases at V and 7 bases at J, with 12 bases between. Germline lookup yields CDR1 SGHAT and CDR2 FQNNGV. The CDR3 loop is CASSLRGGGNTIYF. CDR3 coding DNA: TGTGCCAGCAGCTTAAGAGGGGGAGGGAACACCATATATTTT. Together with reference TRBV11-2 and TRBJ1-3, the CDR3 gives the full variable domain: EAGVAQSPRYKIIEKRQSVAFWCNPISGHATLYWYQQILGQGPKLLIQFQNNGVVDDSQLPKDRFSAERLKGVDSTLKIQPAKLEDSAVYLCASSLRGGGNTIYFGEGSWLTVV.

The V gene is TRBV12-3 or TRBV12-4, the J gene TRBJ1-1; unclear D gene. This CDR3 has 13 amino acids. Deletions cut 7 bases from V and 1 base from J, with 10 bases between. The CDR3, as DNA: TGTGCCAGCACCGCGTACTCGAACACTGAAGCTTTCTTT. Residues: CASTAYSNTEAFF.

J is TRBJ2-7 and V is TRBV2; D unresolved. V was pared by 2 bases and J by 0 bases, with 5 bases between. Germline-derived CDR1 and CDR2 are SNHLY and FYNNEI. The CDR3 consists of 13 residues. DNA for the CDR3: TGTGCCAGCAGTGAATCCCTCTCCTACGAGCAGTACTTC. Translating gives CASSESLSYEQYF. Full variable domain (rest looked up from reference TRBV2 and TRBJ2-7): EPEVTQTPSHQVTQMGQEVILRCVPISNHLYFYWYRQILGQKVEFLVSFYNNEISEKSEIFDDQFSVERPDGSNFTLKIRSTKLEDSAMYFCASSESLSYEQYFGPGTRLTVT.

The rearrangement links TRBV7-9 to TRBJ1-2; TRBD1 matches 9 bases. The germline V gene has CDR1 SEHNR and CDR2 FQNEAQ (reference sequence). This CDR3 region has 15 residues. V shed 6 bases, J shed 2 bases, and the junction held 7 bases outside the gene matches. CDR3 DNA sequence: TGTGCCAGCAGACCCAAACAGGGGGCCAACTATGGCTACACCTTC. This gives the protein CASRPKQGANYGYTF.

The chain joins TRBV10-3 to TRBJ1-1; TRBD1 matches 8 bases. The germline gives CDR1 ENHRY, CDR2 SYGVKD. V was pared by 6 bases and J by 2 bases, with 17 bases of the junction left unmatched. This CDR3 has 18 amino acids. The CDR3 bases are TGTGCCATCAGAGAACTTCCCGGGACAGGCGGGTCCAACACTGAAGCTTTCTTT. Translating gives CAIRELPGTGGSNTEAFF.

Notes on this clone: Other DNA sequences in this specimen translate into the identical CDR3. V gene TRBV7-9 combines with J gene TRBJ2-3; TRBD2 matches at 8 bases. Germline values: CDR1 SEHNR, CDR2 FQNEAQ (reference sequence). This CDR3 has 16 residues. Losses at the gene ends were 1 base for V and 0 bases for J; bases not matched to a gene: 3. CDR3 coding DNA: TGTGCCAGCAGCTTAGGGGCGGGGGGAAGCACAGATACGCAGTATTTT. Protein sequence: CASSLGAGGSTDTQYF.

This chain links TRBV13 with TRBJ2-1; D is unclear. CDR3 length: 16 residues. The V end lost 2 bases, the J end lost 2 bases, and 13 bases lay between the germline ends. CDR1 and CDR2 (germline): PRHDT, FYEKMQ (reference sequence). For the CDR3, the DNA is TGTGCCAGCAGCTTATACCGAGGCAACACCTACAATGAGCAGTTCTTC. It specifies CASSLYRGNTYNEQFF.

With respect to this clone: One end of the junction varies from germline; a read error may be responsible. This chain joins TRBV15 and TRBJ2-7; TRBD1 agrees at 7 bases. The CDR3 loop spans 13 amino acids. CDR1 is LNHNV, CDR2 YYDKDF, per germline (reference sequence). DNA for the CDR3: TGTGCCACCAGCAGAGATGGGACGGACAGGACGTTATTC. As protein: CATSRDGTDRTLF.